This T cell receptor beta chain appears in the sequencing data of a study of early T cells in non-severe SARS-CoV-2 infection. Study at large: The sequenced material was bulk RNA from unsorted whole blood, and its chains were unpaired.

Molecules of cDNA were individually given unique molecular identifiers that were attached to them. TCRdb ran MiXCR on the 5' RACE reads and lists one entry per CDR3 protein. The sample yields approximately 39,000 distinct CDR3 sequences, 8% to 10% seen once. Study findings and constraints: Comparison of clonotypes with VDJdb favored anti-spike CD8 responses while missing private and CD4 specificities.

A remark on this clonotype: Its target is not known.

This receptor was taken from an adult who was a healthcare worker with PCR-confirmed SARS-CoV-2 infection or an uninfected control (not recorded which). The material sequenced was whole blood.

CDR3 amino acids: CASSPPTGLQYF. As DNA, the CDR3 is TGTGCCAGCAGCCCCCCCACAGGGCTGCAGTACTTC. This chain uses TRBV12-3 or TRBV12-4 with TRBJ2-7, with D maybe TRBD1 (6 bases). V lost 6 bases to trimming and J lost 9 bases, with 15 bases between them. The CDR3 consists of 12 residues.